A selection of T cell receptor beta chains follows, all from one sample in a study of blood T cell repertoires in COVID-19. The assay was immunoSEQ multiplex PCR, and TCRdb's table has in-frame clones only and misses some. The sample carries approximately 85,000 clones, 90% recorded once. What was sequenced was peripheral blood. Every receptor here comes from a woman between 45 and 60 years old in a cohort sampled during active COVID-19. Each CDR3 is given with its conserved first and last residue. D genes are given only for firm matches. Not every row has a clone size; where given, it reads once, few, many or a size class.

d_call,v_call,j_call,clone_size,cdr3_nt,cdr3_aa
TRBD2,TRBV7-2,TRBJ2-7,-,TGTGCCAGCAGCTTAGTGTCTAGCGGTACCTACGAGCAGTACTTC,CASSLVSSGTYEQYF
TRBD1,TRBV2,TRBJ2-7,-,TGTGCCAGCAGTGGACAGGGACAACTCTACGAGCAGTACTTC,CASSGQGQLYEQYF
-,TRBV18,TRBJ2-5,-,TGTGCCAGCTCACCAGGGGCTGGAGAGACCCAGTACTTC,CASSPGAGETQYF
TRBD1,TRBV5-8,TRBJ1-2,-,TGTGCCAGCAGCTTCGGGACAGACTATGGCTACACCTTC,CASSFGTDYGYTF
-,TRBV7-9,TRBJ1-3,-,TGTGCCAGCAGCTTACTGGGGAGCGTAGGAAACACCATATATTTT,CASSLLGSVGNTIYF
-,TRBV28,TRBJ2-6,-,TGTGCCAGCAGTCACCTCCACTCCTCTGGGGCCAACGTCCTGACTTTC,CASSHLHSSGANVLTF
TRBD1,TRBV24-1,TRBJ2-5,-,TGTGCCACCAGTGATCCGACAGGGCTTGAGACCCAGTACTTC,CATSDPTGLETQYF
-,TRBV6-2/TRBV6-3,TRBJ2-3,-,TGTGCCAGCAGTCGCTGGACTCTTAGGAGCACAGATACGCAGTATTTT,CASSRWTLRSTDTQYF
TRBD1,TRBV4-1,TRBJ2-2,-,TGCGCCAGCAGCCCAGGAGAAGTTGGCAGGGGGCTGTTGGGCGGGGAGCTGTTTTTT,CASSPGEVGRGLLGGELFF
TRBD2,TRBV28,TRBJ2-7,-,TGTGCCAGCAGTTTAGGAGCGGGAGGGCGAACTTTGCAGTACTTC,CASSLGAGGRTLQYF
-,TRBV5-1,TRBJ2-7,-,TGCGCCAGCAGACGAAATGACGGGGAAACTTACGAGCAGTACTTC,CASRRNDGETYEQYF
-,TRBV11-2,TRBJ2-3,-,TGTGCCAGCAGCCCTAGCCCAGATACGCAGTATTTT,CASSPSPDTQYF
TRBD2,TRBV7-9,TRBJ2-1,-,TGTGCCAGCAGCTCGACCCTTAGCGGGAGGAGTGAGCAGTTCTTC,CASSSTLSGRSEQFF
-,TRBV11-2,TRBJ2-3,-,TGTGCCAGCACCATCGGGAGTGGGAACACAGATACGCAGTATTTT,CASTIGSGNTDTQYF
TRBD1,TRBV5-6,TRBJ2-7,-,TGTGCCAGCAGCACCCGGGACAGGGATTACGAGCAGTACTTC,CASSTRDRDYEQYF
-,TRBV5-5,TRBJ2-2,-,TGTGCCAGCAGCTTGGAAAGGACACGATACGCCGGGGAGCTGTTTTTT,CASSLERTRYAGELFF
-,TRBV11-2,TRBJ2-1,once,TGTGCCAGCAGCCCCAGGGGCCCAAGCTCCTACAATGAGCAGTTCTTC,CASSPRGPSSYNEQFF
TRBD1,TRBV19,TRBJ1-5,-,TGTGCCAGCGGACAGGGGGCATGGCAGCCCCAGCATTTT,CASGQGAWQPQHF
-,TRBV20-1,TRBJ1-1,-,TGCAGTGCCCGGGGACTCACTGAAGCTTTCTTT,CSARGLTEAFF
-,TRBV18,TRBJ2-1,-,TGTGCCAGCTCATCGTCGGACAATGAGCAGTTCTTC,CASSSSDNEQFF
-,TRBV19,TRBJ2-2,-,TGTGCCAGTAGTATCCAAGCTCGGAGGAAGCTGTTTTTT,CASSIQARRKLFF
-,TRBV2,TRBJ1-6,-,TGTGCCAGCAGTGGGGAAGGACAGAAGAAGACCCTCCACTTT,CASSGEGQKKTLHF
-,TRBV15,TRBJ1-1,-,TGTGCCACCAGCGCAGGGGTGGACACTGAAGCTTTCTTT,CATSAGVDTEAFF
TRBD1,TRBV5-1,TRBJ2-5,-,TGCGCCAGCAGCTTCGACAGGGTTCAAGAGACCCAGTACTTC,CASSFDRVQETQYF
TRBD1,TRBV6-1,TRBJ1-2,-,TGTGCCAGCAGTGAAAGGGGACAGGGGACTTCCCTATATGGGGGCTACACCTTC,CASSERGQGTSLYGGYTF
-,TRBV7-8,TRBJ2-7,-,TGTGCCAGCAGCTTAGCGAATAACAAAGCCTACGAGCAGTACTTC,CASSLANNKAYEQYF
TRBD2,TRBV6-5,TRBJ2-3,-,TGTGCCAGCAGTTATAGCGGGGCTAGCACAGATACGCAGTATTTT,CASSYSGASTDTQYF
-,TRBV28,TRBJ2-7,-,TGTGCCAGCAGTTTAATAGGGCAGGGGAACGAGCAGTACTTC,CASSLIGQGNEQYF
TRBD1,TRBV7-2,TRBJ1-1,-,TGTGCCAGCAGCTCCCGACAGGGGGCCAACACTGAAGCTTTCTTT,CASSSRQGANTEAFF
-,TRBV7-8,TRBJ1-1,-,TGTGCCAGCAGCGGTCAGGGGAGAGGAACTGAAGCTTTCTTT,CASSGQGRGTEAFF
-,TRBV10-1,TRBJ2-2,-,TGCGCCAGCACCGGACAGACGGGCACCGGGGAGCTGTTTTTT,CASTGQTGTGELFF
-,TRBV5-1,TRBJ1-4,-,TGCGCCAGCAGCTTGGCGCAGGGTGCTAATGAAAAACTGTTTTTT,CASSLAQGANEKLFF
TRBD2,TRBV10-3,TRBJ2-3,-,TGTGCCATCAGCCCCACTAGCGGCCCCACAGATACGCAGTATTTT,CAISPTSGPTDTQYF
TRBD1,TRBV29-1,TRBJ1-1,once,TGCAGCGTTGAAAGGGGACAGACAATGAACACTGAAGCTTTCTTT,CSVERGQTMNTEAFF
-,TRBV27,TRBJ2-7,-,TGTGCCAGCAGTTTCATGGCTGGGGGAGGCGAGCAGTACTTC,CASSFMAGGGEQYF
TRBD2,TRBV2,TRBJ2-7,once,TGTGCCAGCAGTGTCGGGACTAGCGGGTACGAGCAGTACTTC,CASSVGTSGYEQYF
TRBD2,TRBV19,TRBJ2-1,-,TGTGCCAGTAGGACTAGCGGCTCCTACAATGAGCAGTTCTTC,CASRTSGSYNEQFF
-,TRBV3-1/TRBV3-2,TRBJ1-1,-,TGTGCCAGCAGCCAATTGGGGGGGGTCCTTGGGCTCAGTGAAGCTTTCTTT,CASSQLGGVLGLSEAFF
-,TRBV24-1,TRBJ1-2,-,TGTGCCACCAGTGACCCCCCTAGTTGGGGCTACACCTTC,CATSDPPSWGYTF
-,TRBV6-5,TRBJ1-2,-,TGTGCCAGCAGTTACCTTGACAGGTCGTATGGCTACACCTTC,CASSYLDRSYGYTF
TRBD1,TRBV7-8,TRBJ2-6,-,TGTGCCAGCAGCCTAGGGGGCTTTGGTACCAACGTCCTGACTTTC,CASSLGGFGTNVLTF
TRBD1,TRBV18,TRBJ1-1,once,TGTGCCAGCTCACTCTCACAGGGGAATGGAGTCTCGAACACTGAAGCTTTCTTT,CASSLSQGNGVSNTEAFF
-,TRBV6-5,TRBJ1-5,-,TGTGCCAGCAGATCTAGATCCGCAGACAATCAGCCCCAGCATTTT,CASRSRSADNQPQHF